These 28 T cell receptor beta chains originate from one sample sequenced in a study of CD8 T cells in ankylosing spondylitis. A single record per CDR3 protein comes from TCRdb applying MiXCR to the 5' RACE reads. The sample holds some 250,000 distinct CDR3 sequences; about 24% are singletons and the top ten take 0.61%. Sequenced: blood, either unsorted or a sorted T cell fraction (not recorded which). The origin of the receptors is a male donor with ankylosing spondylitis or in good health (not recorded which).

Regarding this clonotype: A clone one base away is much larger, so this may be a read error. The CDR3 nucleotides read TGTGCCAGCAGCCAAGCGGGGGGCAAGGATACGCAGTATTTT. Its translation: CASSQAGGKDTQYF. The chain carries TRBV3-1 and TRBJ2-3; weak D call: TRBD2 (7 bases). Trimming stripped 1 base from V and 6 bases from J, with 11 bases between. Per the germline V gene, CDR1 is LGHDT and CDR2 is YNNKEL (reference sequence). CDR3 length: 14 amino acids.

This clonotype was counted once. This sequence joins TRBV20-1 and TRBJ2-7; D possibly corresponds to TRBD2 (6 bases). V was cut by 6 bases and J by 2 bases, with 11 bases left in between. The CDR3 loop spans 12 amino acids. Germline CDR1 reads DFQATT; CDR2 reads SNEGSKA (reference sequence). The CDR3 nucleotides are TGCAGTGCCTGGGAGGTTACCTACGAGCAGTACTTC. As protein: CSAWEVTYEQYF.

V is TRBV14 and J is TRBJ2-2, with D unresolved. The CDR3 has 14 residues. The ends were cut back, 1 base at V and 7 bases at J, with 10 bases in the middle. Per germline, CDR1 SGHDN and CDR2 FVKESK. The CDR3 DNA reads TGTGCCAGCAGCCAAGTACGTCGTATCGGGGAGCTGTTTTTT. Protein product: CASSQVRRIGELFF.

This clonotype was recorded many times. The chain joins TRBV5-5 to TRBJ2-5, with unresolved D. CDR3 length: 15 residues. V was cut by 0 bases and J by 4 bases, with 13 bases left in between. Germline CDR1 is SGHKS and CDR2 is YYEKEE (reference sequence). CDR3 sequence: CASSLAAARGETQYF. The CDR3 bases are TGTGCCAGCAGCTTGGCCGCGGCTAGAGGAGAGACCCAGTACTTC. The full variable domain, in which reference TRBV5-5 and TRBJ2-5 provide the parts outside the CDR3, is DAGVTQSPTHLIKTRGQQVTLRCSPISGHKSVSWYQQVLGQGPQFIFQYYEKEERGRGNFPDRFSARQFPNYSSELNVNALLLGDSALYLCASSLAAARGETQYFGPGTRLLVL.

The CDR3 region has the DNA TGCAGTGCTAGGCAGACAGGGCTTGATGAAAAACTGTTTTTT. Protein sequence: CSARQTGLDEKLFF. This sequence joins TRBV20-1 and TRBJ1-4; 7 positions agree with TRBD1. The CDR3 totals 14 residues. The germline CDR1 and CDR2 sequences are DFQATT and SNEGSKA (reference sequence). The trim removed 3 bases at V and 6 bases at J, leaving 7 bases unmatched.

This clonotype was seen ten or more times. J is TRBJ2-3 and V is TRBV29-1, with D unresolved. V lost 4 bases, J lost 3 bases, and 8 bases lay in between. The CDR3 is 12 amino acids. The germline V gene has CDR1 SQVTM and CDR2 ANQGSEA. The CDR3 here is CSVVAGTDTQYF. For the CDR3, the DNA is TGCAGCGTTGTCGCCGGAACAGATACGCAGTATTTT.

This clonotype was counted at least ten times. The chain has TRBV29-1 and TRBJ2-1; 7 bases line up with TRBD2. V lost 4 bases and J lost 3; bases outside the gene matches: 3. This CDR3 contains 13 residues. CDR1 is SQVTM and CDR2 is ANQGSEA in the germline V gene. CDR3 bases: TGCAGCGTTGGGACTAGACTCTACAATGAGCAGTTCTTC. Protein: CSVGTRLYNEQFF.

The chain joins TRBV6-1 to TRBJ2-5; D might be TRBD1 (6 bases). Germline V gene lookup returns CDR1 MNHNS and CDR2 SASEGT. Deletions cut 6 bases from V and 4 bases from J, with 15 bases between. This CDR3 has 14 residues. The chain's CDR3 is CASRGSNRAETQYF. The CDR3 DNA reads as TGTGCCAGCAGGGGATCGAACAGGGCAGAGACCCAGTACTTC.

The chain carries TRBV25-1 and TRBJ2-7; D is ambiguous. This CDR3 has 11 residues. Per germline, CDR1 MGHDK and CDR2 SYGVNS. Deletions cut 5 bases from V and 4 bases from J, with 6 bases between. The CDR3 nucleotides read TGTGCCAGCAGTAAAAATTACGAGCAGTACTTC. Translating it yields CASSKNYEQYF.

This clonotype was counted a few times. The CDR3 DNA follows: TGTGCCAGCAGCCAACAGCGGGCGACCCAGTACTTC. Encoded protein: CASSQQRATQYF. The genes are TRBV3-1 and TRBJ2-5, with a tentative D call TRBD2 (6 bases). The V gene lost 2 bases and the J gene lost 7 bases, with 8 bases spanning the gap. Germline-derived CDR1 and CDR2 are LGHDT and YNNKEL (reference sequence). This CDR3 is built from 12 residues.

This clonotype has just a few counts. This chain connects TRBV24-1 to TRBJ2-5; D tentatively fits TRBD1 or TRBD2 (7 bases each). The length of the CDR3 is 16 residues. V was cut by 3 bases and J by 6 bases, with 19 bases left in between. Germline V gene lookup returns CDR1 KGHDR and CDR2 SFDVKD. The CDR3: CATSDGRQGGWQTQYF. DNA of the CDR3: TGTGCCACCAGTGATGGGAGACAGGGAGGGTGGCAGACCCAGTACTTC.

In this sample, this clonotype turned up a few times. This rearrangement joins TRBV20-1 to TRBJ2-7; 10 nucleotides align to TRBD1. The V segment lost 6 bases and the J segment 6 bases; nucleotides outside the gene matches: 5. The CDR3 consists of 12 residues. Germline V CDR1 and CDR2: DFQATT, SNEGSKA (reference sequence). CDR3 in amino acids: CSAGTGEGEQYF. The CDR3 DNA reads as TGCAGTGCCGGGACAGGGGAAGGCGAGCAGTACTTC.

The sample holds many counts of this clonotype. The V and J genes are TRBV20-1 and TRBJ2-1; D is uncertain. Trimming left V 5 bases short and J 9 bases short, with 11 bases between. CDR3 size: 11 residues. Germline V gene data show CDR1 as DFQATT and CDR2 as SNEGSKA (reference sequence). In nucleotides, the CDR3 is TGCAGTGCTGAGGTCGTGAGTGAGCAGTTCTTC. This gives the protein CSAEVVSEQFF.

The V gene is TRBV12-3 or TRBV12-4, the J gene TRBJ2-1; D gene unclear. The V and J ends lost 3 bases and 3 bases respectively, with 9 bases between them. The CDR3 is made up of 14 amino acids. The chain's CDR3 is CASSFGRSYNEQFF. The CDR3 DNA follows: TGTGCCAGCAGTTTCGGTAGGAGCTACAATGAGCAGTTCTTC.

This clonotype was seen ten or more times. The chain couples TRBV20-1 to TRBJ2-5; D is uncertain. CDR3 size: 10 residues. Trimming cost V 3 bases and J 4 bases, with 3 bases left between them. CDR1 is DFQATT, CDR2 SNEGSKA, per germline (reference sequence). The CDR3 region has the DNA TGCAGTGCTAGGCTAGAGACCCAGTACTTC. The encoded protein is CSARLETQYF.

The rearrangement links TRBV5-4 to TRBJ1-2, with 8 bases identical to TRBD1. J gave up 1 base and V 6 bases, and 5 bases lay outside the gene matches. This CDR3 is 14 amino acids long. Germline values: CDR1 SGHNT, CDR2 YYREEE (reference sequence). The CDR3 protein is CASTPDRDNYGYTF. DNA for the CDR3: TGTGCCAGCACCCCGGACAGGGATAACTATGGCTACACCTTC.

This chain uses TRBV2 with TRBJ2-5, with D possibly TRBD2 on 6 matching bases. The CDR3 totals 13 residues. The V gene's germline CDR1 is SNHLY and CDR2 FYNNEI. V lost 6 bases and J lost 2, with 10 bases in between. The CDR3 DNA is TGTGCCAGCAGGGGGGACTTTCAAGAGACCCAGTACTTC. Amino acids: CASRGDFQETQYF.

This sequence joins TRBV6-1 and TRBJ2-5; 9 bases match TRBD2. The V gene end was trimmed by 1 base and the J gene end by 4 bases; junction bases not matched to a gene: 4. The CDR3 totals 15 residues. Germline assignment: CDR1 MNHNS and CDR2 SASEGT. The CDR3 spells CASSEDPAGGETQYF. The CDR3 DNA is TGTGCCAGCAGTGAAGATCCAGCGGGGGGAGAGACCCAGTACTTC.

The chain carries TRBV20-1 and TRBJ2-7; no definite D call. The CDR3 is 13 residues long. Germline V gene lookup returns CDR1 DFQATT and CDR2 SNEGSKA (reference sequence). V lost 1 base and J 0 bases, leaving 7 bases between the germline ends. The CDR3 region has the DNA TGCAGTGCTAGAGGGGGTTCCTCCTACGAGCAGTACTTC. It specifies CSARGGSSYEQYF.

V usage is TRBV7-8 and J usage is TRBJ2-1, with TRBD2 matching over 9 bases. Germline V lookup: CDR1 SGHVS, CDR2 FQNEAQ. The CDR3 has 17 amino acids. V shed 2 bases and J 4 bases; nucleotides not matched to a gene: 9. The CDR3 region has the DNA TGTGCCAGCAGCTTACCCGGGACTAGCTGGGGGTACAATGAGCAGTTCTTC. This translates into CASSLPGTSWGYNEQFF.

This chain joins TRBV10-3 and TRBJ2-7, with D perhaps TRBD1 or TRBD2 (5 bases each). Trimming removed 0 bases at V and 10 bases at J, with 7 bases between. The CDR3 spans 11 residues. Germline CDR1 reads ENHRY; CDR2 reads SYGVKD. CDR3 DNA: TGTGCCATCAGTGAGTCGGGGGAACAGTACTTC. Translating gives CAISESGEQYF.

Ten or more counts support this clonotype. V and J are TRBV20-1 and TRBJ2-5, with TRBD1 matching 11 bases. This CDR3 has 16 residues. The ends lost 0 bases at V and 4 bases at J; junction bases unmatched: 7. Per germline, CDR1 DFQATT and CDR2 SNEGSKA (reference sequence). The CDR3 loop reads CSARDRGQGDGETQYF. The CDR3 DNA reads as TGCAGTGCTAGAGATCGGGGACAGGGGGACGGAGAGACCCAGTACTTC.

The chain recombines TRBV12-3 or TRBV12-4 with TRBJ2-7; D is unresolved. This CDR3 is built from 13 residues. Trimming removed 9 bases at V and 4 bases at J, with 16 bases between. CDR3 region: CASTKGTAYEQYF. DNA for the CDR3: TGTGCCAGTACTAAAGGCACAGCGTACGAGCAGTACTTC.

In this sample, this clonotype turned up many times. The chain joins TRBV7-9 to TRBJ2-7; 7 bases agree with TRBD1. This CDR3 has 15 amino acids. Germline V gene lookup returns CDR1 SEHNR and CDR2 FQNEAQ (reference sequence). V dropped 2 bases and J dropped 4; count of bases not matched to a gene: 8. CDR3 nucleotide sequence: TGTGCCAGCAGCTTAACACCGGGACAGAAATACGAGCAGTACTTC. As protein: CASSLTPGQKYEQYF.

This chain links TRBV6-5 with TRBJ1-2, with 7 bases aligning to TRBD1. CDR3 size: 12 residues. The junction had 1 base not matched to a gene; V was cut back by 5 bases and J by 4 bases. Germline values: CDR1 MNHEY, CDR2 SVGAGI. This chain's CDR3 is CASSRQGYGYTF. CDR3 nucleotides: TGTGCCAGCAGTAGACAGGGCTATGGCTACACCTTC.

This clonotype was recorded a few times. J is TRBJ2-2 and V is TRBV12-3 or TRBV12-4, with unresolved D. CDR3 length equals 14 residues. The V gene lost 7 bases and the J gene lost 0 bases, with 9 bases spanning the gap. The CDR3, as DNA: TGTGCCAGCAACTTTCACTCGAACACCGGGGAGCTGTTTTTT. It specifies CASNFHSNTGELFF.

This clonotype appeared a single time. The rearrangement uses TRBV12-3 or TRBV12-4 and TRBJ1-3; D may be TRBD1 (5 bases). The V gene lost 5 bases and the J gene lost 8 bases, with 22 bases spanning the gap. The CDR3 runs to 16 residues. Here the CDR3 reads CASSPGRTGLGDTIYF. The CDR3, as DNA: TGTGCCAGCAGTCCGGGACGGACTGGCCTGGGGGACACCATATATTTT.

This clonotype was counted at least ten times. The J gene is TRBJ1-1, the V gene TRBV20-1; D unresolved. Between the trimmed V and J ends, which lost 0 bases and 3 bases, there was a span of 14 bases. Germline CDR1 and CDR2: DFQATT and SNEGSKA (reference sequence). The CDR3 has 15 residues. CDR3: CSARDLGFRDTEAFF. CDR3 nucleotide sequence: TGCAGTGCTAGAGATTTAGGGTTTAGGGACACTGAAGCTTTCTTT.